Sequencing of this T cell receptor beta chain was carried out in a study of OX40 agonist ivuxolimab in advanced cancers. Overall study: Ivuxolimab doses were 0.01, 0.1, 0.3, 1.5, 3 or 10 mg/kg every 2 weeks.

The CDR3 contains 16 residues. Trimming took 2 bases from V and 0 from J; bases not matched to a gene: 4. Germline V lookup: CDR1 MDHEN, CDR2 SYDVKM. Data came from immunoSEQ multiplex PCR; TCRdb stores just in-frame clones and leaves some out. Here the sample spans tens of thousands of clones, 65% to 90% being singletons. This specimen consisted of CD4+ or CD8+ T cells sorted from blood, obtained in a trial of the OX40 agonist ivuxolimab. The TCR was taken from an adult with an advanced solid tumor such as melanoma, head and neck, liver or kidney cancer. The chain combines TRBV28 with TRBJ2-3; 8 nucleotides align to TRBD2. The CDR3 region is CASSLLTGGSTDTQYF. In DNA, the CDR3 is TGTGCCAGCAGTTTACTGACGGGAGGGAGCACAGATACGCAGTATTTT.